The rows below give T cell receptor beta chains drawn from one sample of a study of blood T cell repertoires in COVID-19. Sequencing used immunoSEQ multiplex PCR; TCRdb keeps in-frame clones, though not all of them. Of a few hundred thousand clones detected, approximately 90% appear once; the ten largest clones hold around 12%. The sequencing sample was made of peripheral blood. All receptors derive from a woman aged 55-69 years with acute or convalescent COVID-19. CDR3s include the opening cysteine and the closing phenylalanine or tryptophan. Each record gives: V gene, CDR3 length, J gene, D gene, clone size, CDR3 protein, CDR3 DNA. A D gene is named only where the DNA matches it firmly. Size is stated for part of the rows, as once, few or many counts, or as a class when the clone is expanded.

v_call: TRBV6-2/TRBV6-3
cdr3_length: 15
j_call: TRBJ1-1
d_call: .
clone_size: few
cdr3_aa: CASSPPGLLNTEAFF
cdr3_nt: TGTGCCAGCAGCCCTCCCGGACTTCTGAACACTGAAGCTTTCTTT

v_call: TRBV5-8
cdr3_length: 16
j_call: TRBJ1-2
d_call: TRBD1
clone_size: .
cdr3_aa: CASSLGPGGGSYGYTF
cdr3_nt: TGTGCCAGCAGCTTGGGCCCAGGGGGTGGTAGCTATGGCTACACCTTC

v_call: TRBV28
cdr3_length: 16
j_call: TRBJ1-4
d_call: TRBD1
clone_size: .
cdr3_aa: CASSLLKTGVNEKLFF
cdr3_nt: TGTGCCAGCAGTTTACTTAAGACAGGGGTTAATGAAAAACTGTTTTTT

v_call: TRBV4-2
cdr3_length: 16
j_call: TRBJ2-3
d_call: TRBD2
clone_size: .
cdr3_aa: CASSQRGSMGTDTQYF
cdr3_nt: TGTGCCAGCAGCCAGCGGGGGTCCATGGGCACAGATACGCAGTATTTT

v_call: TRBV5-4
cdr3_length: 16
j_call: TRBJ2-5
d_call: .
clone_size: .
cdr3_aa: CASSLPLGGAKETQYF
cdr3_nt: TGTGCCAGCAGCCTCCCTCTTGGGGGGGCCAAAGAGACCCAGTACTTC

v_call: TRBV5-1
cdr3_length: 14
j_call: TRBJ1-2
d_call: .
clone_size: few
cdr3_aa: CASSLGPDSYGYTF
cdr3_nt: TGCGCCAGCAGCTTGGGTCCGGACAGCTATGGCTACACCTTC

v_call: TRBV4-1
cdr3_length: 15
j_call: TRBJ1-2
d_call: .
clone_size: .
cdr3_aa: CASSQEGPSNYGYTF
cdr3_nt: TGCGCCAGCAGCCAAGAGGGGCCCTCTAACTATGGCTACACCTTC

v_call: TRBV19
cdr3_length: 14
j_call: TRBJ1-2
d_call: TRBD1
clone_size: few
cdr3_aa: CASSLPGGDYGYTF
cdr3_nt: TGTGCCAGTAGTCTCCCAGGGGGCGACTATGGCTACACCTTC

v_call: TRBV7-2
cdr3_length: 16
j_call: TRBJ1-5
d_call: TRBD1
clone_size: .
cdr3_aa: CASSSPGQVYNQPQHF
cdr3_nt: TGTGCCAGCAGCTCGCCGGGACAGGTATACAATCAGCCCCAGCATTTT

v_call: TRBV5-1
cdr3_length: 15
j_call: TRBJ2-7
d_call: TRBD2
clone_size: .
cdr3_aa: CASSYRDGGSYEQYF
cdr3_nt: TGCGCCAGCAGCTACCGGGACGGGGGGTCCTACGAGCAGTACTTC

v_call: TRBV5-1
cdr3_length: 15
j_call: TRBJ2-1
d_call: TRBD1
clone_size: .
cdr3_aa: CASSLWTGSSNEQFF
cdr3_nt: TGCGCCAGCAGCTTGTGGACAGGGTCTTCCAATGAGCAGTTCTTC

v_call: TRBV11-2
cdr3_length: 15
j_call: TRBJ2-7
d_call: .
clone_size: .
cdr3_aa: CASSLDPGNSYEQYF
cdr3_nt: TGTGCCAGCAGCTTAGATCCGGGTAACTCCTACGAGCAGTACTTC

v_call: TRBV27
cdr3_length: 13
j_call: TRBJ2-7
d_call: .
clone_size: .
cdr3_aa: CASVEIDTTKQYF
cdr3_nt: TGTGCCAGCGTTGAGATTGATACTACGAAGCAGTACTTC

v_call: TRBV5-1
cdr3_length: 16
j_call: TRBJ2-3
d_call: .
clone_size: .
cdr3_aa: CASSLQTGKSPDTQYF
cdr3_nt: TGCGCCAGCAGCTTACAAACAGGGAAGTCTCCGGATACGCAGTATTTT

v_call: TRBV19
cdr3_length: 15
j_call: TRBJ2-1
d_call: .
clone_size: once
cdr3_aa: CASTRFPTSYNEQFF
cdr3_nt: TGTGCCAGTACCCGATTCCCCACTAGCTATAATGAGCAGTTCTTC

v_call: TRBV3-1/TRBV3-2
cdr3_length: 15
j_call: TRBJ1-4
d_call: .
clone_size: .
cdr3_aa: CASSQGARVDEKLFF
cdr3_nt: TGTGCCAGCAGCCAAGGGGCCAGGGTGGATGAAAAACTGTTTTTT

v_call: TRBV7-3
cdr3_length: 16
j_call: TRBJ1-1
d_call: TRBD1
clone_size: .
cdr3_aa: CASSPQDRGFTTEAFF
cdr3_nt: TGTGCCAGCAGCCCCCAGGACAGGGGCTTCACCACTGAAGCTTTCTTT

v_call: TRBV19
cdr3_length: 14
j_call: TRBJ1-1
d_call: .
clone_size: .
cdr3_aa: CASKLGLVNTEAFF
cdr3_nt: TGTGCCAGTAAGCTGGGGCTGGTGAACACTGAAGCTTTCTTT

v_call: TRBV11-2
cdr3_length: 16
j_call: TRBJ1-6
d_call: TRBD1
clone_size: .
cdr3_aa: CASSLSRGQGNSPLHF
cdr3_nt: TGTGCCAGCAGCTTATCCCGAGGACAGGGGAATTCACCCCTCCACTTT

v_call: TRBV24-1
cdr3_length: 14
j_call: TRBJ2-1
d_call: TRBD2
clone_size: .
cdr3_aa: CATNASGAYNEQFF
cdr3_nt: TGTGCCACCAATGCTAGCGGGGCATACAATGAGCAGTTCTTC

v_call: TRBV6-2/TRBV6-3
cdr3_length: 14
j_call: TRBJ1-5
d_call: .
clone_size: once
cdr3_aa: CASSSVRDNQPQHF
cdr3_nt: TGTGCCAGCAGTTCAGTCAGGGACAATCAGCCCCAGCATTTT

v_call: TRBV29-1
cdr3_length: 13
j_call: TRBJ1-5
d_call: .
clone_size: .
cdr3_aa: CSVAPGEGQPQHF
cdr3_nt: TGCAGCGTGGCACCAGGGGAGGGTCAGCCCCAGCATTTT

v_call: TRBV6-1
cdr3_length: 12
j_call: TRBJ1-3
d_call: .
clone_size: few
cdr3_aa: CASSELGNTIYF
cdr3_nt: TGTGCCAGCAGTGAACTCGGAAACACCATATATTTT

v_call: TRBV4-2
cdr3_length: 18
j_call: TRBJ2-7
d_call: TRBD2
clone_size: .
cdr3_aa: CASSPRTSGGASSYEQYF
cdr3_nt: TGTGCCAGCAGCCCACGGACTAGCGGGGGGGCGAGCTCCTACGAGCAGTACTTC

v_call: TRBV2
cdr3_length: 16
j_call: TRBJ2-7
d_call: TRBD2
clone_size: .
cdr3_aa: CASSEGSPSGSYEQYF
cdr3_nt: TGTGCCAGCAGTGAAGGATCCCCTAGCGGGAGCTACGAGCAGTACTTC

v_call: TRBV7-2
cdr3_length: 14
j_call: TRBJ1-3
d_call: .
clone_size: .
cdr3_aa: CASSPPLSGNTIYF
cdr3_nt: TGTGCCAGCAGCCCCCCCCTCTCTGGAAACACCATATATTTT

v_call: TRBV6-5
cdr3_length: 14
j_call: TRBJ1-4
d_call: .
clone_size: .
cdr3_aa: CASSPRGGNEKLFF
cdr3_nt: TGTGCCAGCAGTCCCCGAGGCGGGAACGAAAAACTGTTTTTT

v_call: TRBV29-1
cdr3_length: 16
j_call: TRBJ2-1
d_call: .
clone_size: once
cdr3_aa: CSVEDPRGGGYNEQFF
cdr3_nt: TGCAGCGTTGAAGATCCACGGGGAGGAGGTTACAATGAGCAGTTCTTC

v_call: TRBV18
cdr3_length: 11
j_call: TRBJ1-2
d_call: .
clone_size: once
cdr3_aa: CASSPRQDLTF
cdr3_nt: TGTGCCAGCTCACCACGACAGGACCTGACCTTC

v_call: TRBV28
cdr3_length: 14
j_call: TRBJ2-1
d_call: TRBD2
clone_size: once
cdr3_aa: CASSRTREYNEQFF
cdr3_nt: TGTGCCAGCAGCCGGACTAGAGAATACAATGAGCAGTTCTTC

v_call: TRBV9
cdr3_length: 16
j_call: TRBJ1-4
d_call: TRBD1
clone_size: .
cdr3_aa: CASSGRQGSTNEKLFF
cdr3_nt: TGTGCCAGCAGCGGGCGACAGGGCTCAACTAATGAAAAACTGTTTTTT

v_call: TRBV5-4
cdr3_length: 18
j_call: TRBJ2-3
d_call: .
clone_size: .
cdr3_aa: CASSYPLIGGPVADTQYF
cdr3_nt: TGTGCCAGCAGCTATCCCCTTATCGGGGGGCCCGTAGCAGATACGCAGTATTTT

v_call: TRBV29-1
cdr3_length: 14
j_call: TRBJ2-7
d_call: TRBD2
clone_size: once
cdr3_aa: CSVSLAGGSYEQYF
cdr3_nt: TGCAGCGTTTCACTAGCGGGGGGCTCCTACGAGCAGTACTTC

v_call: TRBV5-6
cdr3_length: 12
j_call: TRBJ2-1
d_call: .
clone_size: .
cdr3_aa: CASSSTYNEQFF
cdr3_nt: TGTGCCAGCAGCTCGACTTACAATGAGCAGTTCTTC

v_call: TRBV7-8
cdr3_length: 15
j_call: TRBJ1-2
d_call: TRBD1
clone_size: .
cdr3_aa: CASSPRQGKGNGYTF
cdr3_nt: TGTGCCAGCAGCCCCCGACAGGGTAAAGGAAATGGCTACACCTTC

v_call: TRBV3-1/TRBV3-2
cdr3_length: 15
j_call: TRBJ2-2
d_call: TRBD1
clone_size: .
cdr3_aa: CASTQRGQGSGELFF
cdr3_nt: TGTGCCAGCACTCAGCGGGGACAGGGTTCCGGGGAGCTGTTTTTT

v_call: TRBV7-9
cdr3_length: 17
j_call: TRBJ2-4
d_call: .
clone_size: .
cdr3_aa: CASSSGTTLLAKNIQYF
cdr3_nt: TGTGCCAGCAGCTCCGGGACAACGCTTCTAGCCAAAAACATTCAGTACTTC

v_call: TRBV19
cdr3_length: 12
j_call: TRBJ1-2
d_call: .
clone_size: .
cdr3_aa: CASTPGLDGYTF
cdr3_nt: TGTGCCAGTACCCCGGGACTAGATGGCTACACCTTC

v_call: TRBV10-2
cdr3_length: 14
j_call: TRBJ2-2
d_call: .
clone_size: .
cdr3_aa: CASSPGLITGELFF
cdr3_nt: TGCGCCAGCAGCCCCGGACTGATCACCGGGGAGCTGTTTTTT

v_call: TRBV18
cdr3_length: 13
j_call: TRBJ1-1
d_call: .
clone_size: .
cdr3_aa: CASSPGQNTEAFF
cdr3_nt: TGTGCCAGCTCACCTGGACAGAACACTGAAGCTTTCTTT